The 17 T cell receptor beta chains presented below share a single source sample, sequenced in a study of PD-1 blockade in classical Hodgkin lymphoma. The method was immunoSEQ multiplex PCR; TCRdb's version includes in-frame clones alone and lacks a portion of them. The table has fewer than 45,000 clones, around 87% seen once. All the patients suffered relapse after autologous stem cell transplantation, and brentuximab vedotin exposure differed. The sample was peripheral blood mononuclear cells (PBMCs), taken before the second cycle of nivolumab. These receptors were obtained from a human donor with classical Hodgkin lymphoma.

The chain joins TRBV6-1 to TRBJ2-1, with TRBD1 identical over 7 bases. The germline gives CDR1 MNHNS, CDR2 SASEGT. V lost 1 base to trimming and J lost 5 bases; unmatched junction nucleotides: 5. The CDR3 has 15 amino acids. CDR3 loop: CASSEVGTANNEQFF. The DNA for the CDR3 is TGTGCCAGCAGTGAAGTGGGGACAGCCAACAATGAGCAGTTCTTC.

The V gene is TRBV7-3, the J gene TRBJ2-6; no reliable D call. Looked up from germline, CDR1 is SGHTA and CDR2 is FQGTGA. The CDR3 is 15 amino acids. V lost 4 bases and J lost 1, with 8 bases in between. The CDR3 region is CASSSIRSGANVLTF. The DNA for the CDR3 is TGTGCCAGCAGCTCTATCAGGTCTGGGGCCAACGTCCTGACTTTC.

The V call is TRBV4-1, the J call TRBJ1-5; possible D gene TRBD1, 5 bases. V was clipped by 6 bases and J by 0 bases, with 9 bases between them. The CDR3 runs to 14 residues. Germline loops: CDR1 MGHRA, CDR2 YSYEKL. CDR3 coding DNA: TGCGCCAGCAGTTCAGGGCATAGCAATCAGCCCCAGCATTTT. Its protein product is CASSSGHSNQPQHF.

This chain uses TRBV29-1 with TRBJ2-5; 8 nucleotides agree with TRBD1. With 4 bases clipped from V and 5 bases from J, the junction kept 9 bases outside the gene matches. The CDR3 totals 14 residues. In germline, CDR1 is SQVTM, CDR2 ANQGSEA. The CDR3 sequence: CSVGRTGLVETQYF. For the CDR3, the DNA is TGCAGCGTTGGGCGGACAGGGCTGGTCGAGACCCAGTACTTC.

In this sample, this clone turned up a few times. The J gene is TRBJ2-7, the V gene TRBV6-1; 7 nucleotides line up with TRBD1. The CDR3 has 14 amino acids. From germline, CDR1 is MNHNS and CDR2 SASEGT. V dropped 1 base and J dropped 0; count of bases not matched to a gene: 0. CDR3 bases: TGTGCCAGCAGTGAAGGGGACAGCTCCTACGAGCAGTACTTC. It translates to CASSEGDSSYEQYF.

This clone was seen a handful of times. This chain uses TRBV6-5 with TRBJ2-2; D is possibly TRBD2 (5 bases). The germline CDR1 and CDR2 sequences are MNHEY and SVGAGI. V shed 4 bases and J shed 8 bases, with 8 bases lying between them. This CDR3 is 12 amino acids long. The CDR3 sequence: CASSFRGGELFF. CDR3 bases: TGTGCCAGCAGTTTCCGGGGAGGGGAGCTGTTTTTT.

V gene TRBV7-9 combines with J gene TRBJ1-5, with D unresolved. V was trimmed by 3 bases and J by 5 bases, leaving 8 bases between them. The length of the CDR3 is 13 residues. The V gene's germline CDR1 is SEHNR and CDR2 FQNEAQ (reference sequence). The CDR3 DNA reads as TGTGCCAGCAGCTTTCATGTGGATCAGCCCCAGCATTTT. This codes for CASSFHVDQPQHF.

V usage is TRBV27 and J usage is TRBJ1-1, with D tentatively TRBD1 (5 bases). V lost 4 bases, J lost 3 bases, and 15 bases lay in between. Per germline, CDR1 MNHEY and CDR2 SMNVEV (reference sequence). This CDR3 has 15 residues. The CDR3 is CASSSRGRVYTEAFF. As DNA, the CDR3 is TGTGCCAGCAGTTCAAGGGGCAGGGTCTACACTGAAGCTTTCTTT.

The chain joins TRBV5-8 to TRBJ1-2; 10 bases line up with TRBD1. Unmatched junction bases numbered 10, after V lost 5 bases and J lost 3 bases. The CDR3 runs 16 residues. Germline lookup yields CDR1 SGHTS and CDR2 YDEGEE. CDR3 protein: CASRHPGGQGHYGYTF. CDR3 DNA sequence: TGTGCCAGCAGACATCCCGGGGGACAGGGGCACTATGGCTACACCTTC.

The chain combines TRBV28 with TRBJ2-7; TRBD1 or TRBD2 may be the D gene (5 bases each). The CDR3 covers 14 residues. Trimming left V 7 bases short and J 4 bases short, with 17 bases between. From germline, CDR1 is MDHEN and CDR2 SYDVKM. Here the CDR3 reads CASTSRDGLYEQYF. CDR3 nucleotide sequence: TGTGCCAGCACTAGTCGGGACGGATTATACGAGCAGTACTTC. Filled out from reference TRBV28 and TRBJ2-7, the complete variable domain reads DVKVTQSSRYLVKRTGEKVFLECVQDMDHENMFWYRQDPGLGLRLIYFSYDVKMKEKGDIPEGYSVSREKKERFSLILESASTNQTSMYLCASTSRDGLYEQYFGPGTRLTVT.

This clone appeared a single time. The chain has TRBV27 and TRBJ2-7; D is unresolved. V was cut by 6 bases and J by 7 bases, with 16 bases left in between. Per germline, CDR1 MNHEY and CDR2 SMNVEV (reference sequence). CDR3 length equals 13 residues. CDR3 loop: CASRVSGIGEQYF. DNA for the CDR3: TGTGCCAGCAGAGTTTCAGGTATCGGGGAGCAGTACTTC.

The genes are TRBV2 and TRBJ2-7; 7 bases agree with TRBD1. The CDR3 runs to 12 residues. J lost 13 bases, V lost 6 bases, and 12 bases had no gene match. Germline V CDR1 and CDR2: SNHLY, FYNNEI. Written as DNA, the CDR3 is TGTGCCAGCAGGGGATCGCAGGGGGTGGAATACTTC. It translates to CASRGSQGVEYF.

J is TRBJ2-1 and V is TRBV25-1; 14 nucleotides align to TRBD2. The ends lost 4 bases at V and 9 bases at J; junction bases unmatched: 11. The germline V gene encodes CDR1 MGHDK and CDR2 SYGVNS. There are 17 residues in the CDR3. This CDR3 reads CASSGTNGTSGRGEQFF. The CDR3 nucleotides are TGTGCCAGCAGTGGGACGAACGGGACTAGCGGGAGAGGTGAGCAGTTCTTC.

This clone was counted between two and nine times. The V call is TRBV9, the J call TRBJ2-7; possible D gene TRBD1, 5 bases. V lost 0 bases to trimming and J lost 0 bases, with 7 bases between them. Per the germline V gene, CDR1 is SGDLS and CDR2 is YYNGEE. The CDR3 has 14 amino acids. Here the CDR3 reads CASSVGTTSYEQYF. CDR3 DNA: TGTGCCAGCAGCGTAGGGACAACCTCCTACGAGCAGTACTTC. The whole variable domain, filled in from reference TRBV9 and TRBJ2-7, reads DSGVTQTPKHLITATGQRVTLRCSPRSGDLSVYWYQQSLDQGLQFLIQYYNGEERAKGNILERFSAQQFPDLHSELNLSSLELGDSALYFCASSVGTTSYEQYFGPGTRLTVT.

The chain combines TRBV19 with TRBJ2-7; 9 positions agree with TRBD2. This CDR3 is 14 amino acids long. Losses at the gene ends were 4 bases for V and 1 base for J; bases not matched to a gene: 2. Germline CDR1 reads LNHDA; CDR2 reads SQIVND (reference sequence). The CDR3 here is CASSSSGRSYEQYF. CDR3 nucleotide sequence: TGTGCCAGTAGTAGCAGCGGGAGGTCCTACGAGCAGTACTTC.

This clone was counted a few times. The chain recombines TRBV5-1 with TRBJ1-6; no firm D call. V lost 0 bases to trimming and J lost 7 bases, with 11 bases between them. CDR3 size: 15 residues. Germline V CDR1 and CDR2: SGHRS, YFSETQ. The CDR3 DNA reads TGCGCCAGCAGCTTGGAAATGGGGAAGAATTCACCCCTCCACTTT. As protein: CASSLEMGKNSPLHF.

The rearrangement uses TRBV7-9 and TRBJ2-7; 10 bases match TRBD1. V gave up 4 bases and J gave up 4 bases; unmatched junction bases: 4. The germline gives CDR1 SEHNR, CDR2 FQNEAQ (reference sequence). This CDR3 spans 14 amino acids. The CDR3, as DNA: TGTGCCAGCAGCTCTCCGGGACAGGGGTACGAGCAGTACTTC. It encodes CASSSPGQGYEQYF.